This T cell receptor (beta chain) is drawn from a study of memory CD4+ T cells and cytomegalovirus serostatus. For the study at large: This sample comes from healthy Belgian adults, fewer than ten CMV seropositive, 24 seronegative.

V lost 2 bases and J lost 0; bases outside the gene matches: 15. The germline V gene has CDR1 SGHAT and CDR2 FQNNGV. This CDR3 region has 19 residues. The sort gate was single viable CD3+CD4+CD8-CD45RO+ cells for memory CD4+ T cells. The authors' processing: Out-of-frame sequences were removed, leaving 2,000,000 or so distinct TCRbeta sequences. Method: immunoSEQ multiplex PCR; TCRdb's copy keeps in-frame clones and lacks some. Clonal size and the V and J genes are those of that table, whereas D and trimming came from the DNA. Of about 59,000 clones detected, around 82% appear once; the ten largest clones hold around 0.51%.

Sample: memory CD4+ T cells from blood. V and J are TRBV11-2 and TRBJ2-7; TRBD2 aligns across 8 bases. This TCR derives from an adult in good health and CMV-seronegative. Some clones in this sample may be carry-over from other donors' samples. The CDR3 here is CASSLNGASGRPSSYEQYF. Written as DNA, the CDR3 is TGTGCCAGCAGCTTAAACGGCGCTAGCGGGCGTCCCAGCTCCTACGAGCAGTACTTC.